Each of the 10 T cell receptor beta chains below was sequenced from the same sample in a study of OX40 agonist ivuxolimab in advanced cancers. This table comes from immunoSEQ multiplex PCR, and its TCRdb copy is limited to in-frame clones, with some not included. The sample records tens of thousands of clones, approximately 85% being singletons. This material consisted of CD4+ or CD8+ T cells sorted from blood, taken in a trial of the OX40 agonist ivuxolimab. The receptors here all came from an adult with an advanced solid tumor such as melanoma, head and neck, liver or kidney cancer.

The rearrangement uses TRBV13 and TRBJ2-7; 8 bases fit TRBD1. The CDR3 is 15 residues long. Unmatched junction bases numbered 10, after V lost 5 bases and J lost 4 bases. CDR1 PRHDT and CDR2 FYEKMQ come from the germline V gene (reference sequence). Here the CDR3 reads CASSPQTGAQYEQYF. For the CDR3, the DNA is TGTGCCAGCAGCCCCCAGACAGGGGCACAATACGAGCAGTACTTC. Drawing the rest from reference TRBV13 and TRBJ2-7, the complete variable domain is AAGVIQSPRHLIKEKRETATLKCYPIPRHDTVYWYQQGPGQDPQFLISFYEKMQSDKGSIPDRFSAQQFSDYHSELNMSSLELGDSALYFCASSPQTGAQYEQYFGPGTRLTVT.

This clone has a single count. The chain employs TRBV7-9 and TRBJ1-1, with TRBD1 identical over 10 bases. CDR3 length: 15 amino acids. Per the germline V gene, CDR1 is SEHNR and CDR2 is FQNEAQ (reference sequence). V dropped 6 bases and J dropped 7; count of bases not matched to a gene: 11. The CDR3 protein is CASSPPGQGIGEAFF. The CDR3 DNA is TGTGCCAGCAGTCCGCCGGGACAGGGGATTGGTGAAGCTTTCTTT.

This clone is a singleton in its sample. This chain joins TRBV27 and TRBJ2-3; D remains ambiguous. With 8 bases removed from V and 0 bases from J, the gap between germline ends came to 3 bases. Germline CDR1 MNHEY, CDR2 SMNVEV (reference sequence). There are 11 residues in the CDR3. CDR3 coding DNA: TGTGCCAGCGGAAGCACAGATACGCAGTATTTT. It codes for CASGSTDTQYF.

V is TRBV5-6 and J is TRBJ2-7, with D uncertain. The CDR3 is made up of 13 amino acids. Germline-derived CDR1 and CDR2 are SGHDT and YYEEEE. V was shortened by 4 bases and J by 1 base, with 9 bases between the two germline ends. The chain's CDR3 is CASSDGVSYEQYF. Here the CDR3 DNA reads TGTGCCAGCAGCGACGGAGTTTCCTACGAGCAGTACTTC.

This clone was found a few times. The CDR3 sequence: CASSASQHTGELFF. For the CDR3, the DNA is TGTGCCAGCAGCGCCTCCCAGCACACCGGGGAGCTGTTTTTT. V and J are TRBV9 and TRBJ2-2; no clear D gene. Trimming pared 3 bases from V and 3 bases from J, leaving 9 bases between. Germline values: CDR1 SGDLS, CDR2 YYNGEE. This CDR3 is 14 amino acids long.

The genes are TRBV2 and TRBJ2-4; D not certain. The germline gives CDR1 SNHLY, CDR2 FYNNEI. The V gene lost 4 bases and the J gene lost 5 bases, with 12 bases spanning the gap. CDR3 length: 14 residues. The CDR3 DNA is TGTGCCAGCAGTGTTCTGGGTAATGAAAACATTCAGTACTTC. It codes for CASSVLGNENIQYF. Filled out from reference TRBV2 and TRBJ2-4, the complete variable domain reads EPEVTQTPSHQVTQMGQEVILRCVPISNHLYFYWYRQILGQKVEFLVSFYNNEISEKSEIFDDQFSVERPDGSNFTLKIRSTKLEDSAMYFCASSVLGNENIQYFGAGTRLSVL.

The chain couples TRBV19 to TRBJ1-2, with D uncertain. V was pared by 5 bases and J by 1 base, with 14 bases between. The CDR3 consists of 15 residues. Germline assignment: CDR1 LNHDA and CDR2 SQIVND (reference sequence). The CDR3 coding sequence is TGTGCCAGTAGTCAAGTTGGAGGTCTTAACTATGGCTACACCTTC. Translation: CASSQVGGLNYGYTF. The full variable domain, rest sourced from reference TRBV19 and TRBJ1-2, is DGGITQSPKYLFRKEGQNVTLSCEQNLNHDAMYWYRQDPGQGLRLIYYSQIVNDFQKGDIAEGYSVSREKKESFPLTVTSAQKNPTAFYLCASSQVGGLNYGYTFGSGTRLTVV.

The gene calls are TRBV7-9 and TRBJ2-5; 9 positions match TRBD1. The CDR3 sequence is 15 residues long. The V segment lost 1 base and the J segment 3 bases; nucleotides outside the gene matches: 3. Germline CDR1 SEHNR, CDR2 FQNEAQ (reference sequence). The DNA for the CDR3 is TGTGCCAGCAGCTTAGTTCGGGACAGGGAAGAGACCCAGTACTTC. It specifies CASSLVRDREETQYF. The full variable domain, with the rest looked up from reference TRBV7-9 and TRBJ2-5, is DTGVSQNPRHKITKRGQNVTFRCDPISEHNRLYWYRQTLGQGPEFLTYFQNEAQLEKSRLLSDRFSAERPKGSFSTLEIQRTEQGDSAMYLCASSLVRDREETQYFGPGTRLLVL.

The chain has TRBV6-6 and TRBJ2-7; D gene uncertain. Trimming took off 4 bases at V and 1 base at J, with 8 bases between the two ends. CDR3 size: 13 residues. Germline loops: CDR1 MNHNY, CDR2 SVGAGI (reference sequence). CDR3 DNA: TGTGCCAGCAGTTTTGGGTTTTCCTACGAGCAGTACTTC. It encodes CASSFGFSYEQYF.

This sequence joins TRBV7-9 and TRBJ1-2, with 7 bases identical to TRBD1. V gave up 4 bases and J gave up 1 base; unmatched junction bases: 6. Germline-derived CDR1 and CDR2 are SEHNR and FQNEAQ (reference sequence). This CDR3 spans 15 amino acids. The CDR3 nucleotides read TGTGCCAGCAGCTCCGGGACAGAGTATAACTATGGCTACACCTTC. This gives the protein CASSSGTEYNYGYTF. The variable domain in full, completed from reference TRBV7-9 and TRBJ1-2, reads DTGVSQNPRHKITKRGQNVTFRCDPISEHNRLYWYRQTLGQGPEFLTYFQNEAQLEKSRLLSDRFSAERPKGSFSTLEIQRTEQGDSAMYLCASSSGTEYNYGYTFGSGTRLTVV.